Described below is a single TCR beta chain sequence and its context. This sample was included in a study of blood T cell repertoires in COVID-19. At the level of the study: Samples representing acute and convalescent COVID-19 were sourced from the United States, Italy and Spain. T cells, B-cell-depleted T cells, or PBMCs provided the cDNA or gDNA that served as material.

Original methodology: Reference gene primers were amplified, and this amplification served to estimate nucleated cell counts. The method was immunoSEQ multiplex PCR; TCRdb's version includes in-frame clones alone and lacks a portion of them. The DNA gave D and trimming, while V, J and clone size come from that table. Of around 700,000 clones in the sample, 85% to 90% were seen once. V was clipped by 3 bases and J by 2 bases; unmatched bases: 3. The CDR3 consists of 15 residues. Germline-derived CDR1 and CDR2 are SGHNT and YYREEE (reference sequence). Sequenced: peripheral blood. This TCR was recovered from a woman under 30 with acute or convalescent COVID-19. The chain couples TRBV5-4 to TRBJ1-1, with 11 bases matching TRBD1. The CDR3 DNA reads as TGTGCCAGCAGCTGGACAGGGGGCTTAAACACTGAAGCTTTCTTT. This codes for CASSWTGGLNTEAFF.